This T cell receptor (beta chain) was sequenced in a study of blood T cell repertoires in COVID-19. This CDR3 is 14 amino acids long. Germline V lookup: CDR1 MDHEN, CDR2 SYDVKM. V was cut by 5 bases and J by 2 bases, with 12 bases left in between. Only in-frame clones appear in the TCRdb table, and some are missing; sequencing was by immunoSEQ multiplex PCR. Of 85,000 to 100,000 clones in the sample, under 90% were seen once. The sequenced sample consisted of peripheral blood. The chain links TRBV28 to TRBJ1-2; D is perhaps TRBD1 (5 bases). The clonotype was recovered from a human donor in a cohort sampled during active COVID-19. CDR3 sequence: CASSPSRGNYGYTF. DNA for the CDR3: TGTGCCAGCAGTCCGTCCCGGGGGAACTATGGCTACACCTTC.